These 25 T cell receptor beta chains share one sample of origin, sequenced in a study of shared clonotypes between healthy human individuals. Generated by immunoSEQ multiplex PCR, the TCRdb table keeps only in-frame clones and is missing some. The repertoire holds about 560,000 clones, with around 78% as singletons. The material sequenced was PBMCs. These receptors were taken from a middle-aged woman in good health. Some clones in this sample may be carry-over from other donors' samples.

This clone appeared a few times. This chain links TRBV7-8 with TRBJ2-5, with TRBD2 identical over 8 bases. The V gene's germline CDR1 is SGHVS and CDR2 FQNEAQ. The CDR3 is 15 residues long. V shed 7 bases and J 5 bases; nucleotides not matched to a gene: 12. The CDR3 region is CASNLRTSPGETQYF. In DNA form, the CDR3 reads TGTGCCAGCAACCTCAGGACTAGCCCAGGGGAGACCCAGTACTTC.

The rearrangement joins TRBV28 to TRBJ2-5; 8 bases are shared with TRBD1. In germline, CDR1 is MDHEN, CDR2 SYDVKM. This CDR3 region has 14 residues. The V and J ends lost 6 bases and 4 bases, in that order; junction bases with no gene match: 7. CDR3 nucleotide sequence: TGTGCCAGCAGCCCTTCCAGGGGGCCAGAGACCCAGTACTTC. It codes for CASSPSRGPETQYF.

The chain is built from TRBV2 and TRBJ2-3; 7 positions match TRBD2. The CDR3 is made up of 15 amino acids. V lost 4 bases to trimming and J lost 4 bases; unmatched junction nucleotides: 8. The V gene's germline CDR1 is SNHLY and CDR2 FYNNEI. The CDR3 DNA is TGTGCCAGCAGTGGAGAGGGAGGGCTTGCAGATACGCAGTATTTT. This gives the protein CASSGEGGLADTQYF.

The chain has TRBV2 and TRBJ2-7, with D possibly TRBD1 on 6 matching bases. Deletions cut 4 bases from V and 6 bases from J, with 7 bases between. Looked up from germline, CDR1 is SNHLY and CDR2 is FYNNEI. This CDR3 has 11 residues. For the CDR3, the DNA is TGTGCCAGCAGTGTAGGGGGCGAGCAGTACTTC. Its translation: CASSVGGEQYF.

The chain recombines TRBV6-6 with TRBJ2-7; 10 nucleotides agree with TRBD2. Trimming removed 7 bases from V and 2 bases from J; junction bases left unmatched: 5. Germline assignment: CDR1 MNHNY and CDR2 SVGAGI (reference sequence). The CDR3 length is 14 residues. The CDR3 DNA reads TGTGCCAGCACAACTAGCGGGACCGCCTACGAGCAGTACTTC. This translates into CASTTSGTAYEQYF.

V usage is TRBV18 and J usage is TRBJ1-5, with D maybe TRBD1 (5 bases). CDR1 is KGHSH and CDR2 is LQKENI in the germline V gene. The CDR3 consists of 16 residues. Trimming cost V 6 bases and J 12 bases, with 27 bases left between them. The CDR3 here is CASSSRRDHANPHQHF. The CDR3 region has the DNA TGTGCCAGCTCCTCACGTCGGGACCATGCGAACCCCCACCAGCATTTT.

This clone has just a few counts. This sequence joins TRBV2 and TRBJ1-1, with TRBD1 as a possible D gene (5 bases). This CDR3 comprises 11 residues. Germline CDR1 is SNHLY and CDR2 is FYNNEI. The germline V and J ends were trimmed by 8 bases and 8 bases, with 12 bases remaining between them. This chain's CDR3 is CASVGNREAFF. For the CDR3, the DNA is TGTGCCAGCGTAGGGAACAGGGAAGCTTTCTTT.

A remark on this clone: Its ends do not fully match the called genes, so a read error is possible. This chain links TRBV18 with TRBJ1-1, with D hard to call. Per germline, CDR1 KGHSH and CDR2 LQKENI. This CDR3 is built from 13 residues. CDR3 sequence: CASLPNSLGLAFF. CDR3 DNA sequence: TGTGCCAGCTTACCAAATTCACTGGGGTTGGCTTTCTTT.

Notes on this clone: It may be a read error: a sequence one base away is much more abundant. Different DNA sequences within this sample yield the same CDR3. The rearrangement joins TRBV30 to TRBJ1-2; the match to TRBD1 covers 7 bases. Germline V lookup: CDR1 GTSNPN, CDR2 SVGIG (reference sequence). The CDR3 contains 16 residues. The V gene end was trimmed by 1 base and the J gene end by 2 bases; junction bases not matched to a gene: 10. CDR3 in DNA: TGTGCCTGGAGTGCCCGCCCCGGGACAGAAAACTATGGCTACACCTTC. This translates into CAWSARPGTENYGYTF.

This chain links TRBV7-3 with TRBJ1-2, with D perhaps TRBD1 (5 bases). V lost 5 bases and J 6 bases, leaving 13 bases between the germline ends. CDR3 size: 13 residues. Germline V gene data show CDR1 as SGHTA and CDR2 as FQGTGA. The CDR3 here is CASSPAGEDGYTF. The CDR3 bases are TGTGCCAGCAGCCCAGCGGGGGAGGATGGCTACACCTTC.

This chain connects TRBV7-2 to TRBJ1-1; 8 nucleotides agree with TRBD1. CDR3 length: 13 residues. The germline gives CDR1 SGHTA, CDR2 FQGNSA. J was trimmed by 7 bases and V by 7 bases; bases with no gene match: 8. The CDR3 nucleotides read TGTGCCAGCAACGACAGGGGTAAGAATGAAGCTTTCTTT. Encoded protein: CASNDRGKNEAFF. The variable domain in full, with the rest retrieved from reference TRBV7-2 and TRBJ1-1, is GAGVSQSPSNKVTEKGKDVELRCDPISGHTALYWYRQSLGQGLEFLIYFQGNSAPDKSGLPSDRFSAERTGGSVSTLTIQRTQQEDSAVYLCASNDRGKNEAFFGQGTRLTVV.

Many counts were recorded for this clone. Other DNA sequences in this sample translate to the same CDR3. The chain links TRBV25-1 to TRBJ2-2; 8 positions match TRBD1. Germline CDR1 MGHDK, CDR2 SYGVNS. CDR3 size: 15 residues. The V gene end was trimmed by 2 bases and the J gene end by 3 bases; junction bases not matched to a gene: 2. CDR3: CASSELDRDTGELFF. The CDR3 nucleotides are TGTGCCAGCAGTGAACTGGACAGGGACACCGGGGAGCTGTTTTTT.

To note about this clone: This sequence is one base from a far larger clone and is likely a read error. Other DNA sequences from this sample encode an identical CDR3 as well. The chain's CDR3 is CASSERGSGSSEDTQYF. CDR3 in DNA: TGTGCTAGCAGTGAACGGGGTAGCGGGAGCTCGGAAGATACGCAGTATTTT. The chain employs TRBV2 and TRBJ2-3, with TRBD2 matching over 9 bases. The CDR3 is 17 amino acids. Germline loops: CDR1 SNHLY, CDR2 FYNNEI.

The rearrangement links TRBV19 to TRBJ1-1; TRBD1 might be the D (6 bases). The V end lost 4 bases, the J end lost 5 bases, and 11 bases lay between the germline ends. The CDR3 has 13 amino acids. Germline-derived CDR1 and CDR2 are LNHDA and SQIVND (reference sequence). The CDR3 sequence is CASSRTEGTEAFF. CDR3 DNA sequence: TGTGCCAGTAGTAGGACAGAAGGAACTGAAGCTTTCTTT.

The chain is built from TRBV30 and TRBJ2-1; 10 nucleotides align to TRBD1. The CDR3 has 14 residues. Germline V gives CDR1 GTSNPN, CDR2 SVGIG (reference sequence). Unmatched junction bases numbered 8, after V lost 3 bases and J lost 9 bases. Written as DNA, the CDR3 is TGTGCCTGGAGCCAGACAGGGGGCCGGGGTGAGCAGTTCTTC. Translating gives CAWSQTGGRGEQFF. Variable domain in full (rest from reference TRBV30 and TRBJ2-1): SQTIHQWPATLVQPVGSPLSLECTVEGTSNPNLYWYRQAAGRGLQLLFYSVGIGQISSEVPQNLSASRPQDRQFILSSKKLLLSDSGFYLCAWSQTGGRGEQFFGPGTRLTVL.

The chain carries TRBV19 and TRBJ1-2, with D maybe TRBD1 (6 bases). This CDR3 is built from 13 residues. The germline V gene has CDR1 LNHDA and CDR2 SQIVND (reference sequence). V lost 2 bases and J 7 bases, leaving 11 bases between the germline ends. CDR3 loop: CASSIKGDGGYTF. In DNA, the CDR3 is TGTGCCAGTAGTATAAAGGGGGACGGTGGCTACACCTTC. The variable domain in full, completed from reference TRBV19 and TRBJ1-2, reads DGGITQSPKYLFRKEGQNVTLSCEQNLNHDAMYWYRQDPGQGLRLIYYSQIVNDFQKGDIAEGYSVSREKKESFPLTVTSAQKNPTAFYLCASSIKGDGGYTFGSGTRLTVV.

Turning to this clone: This same CDR3 is encoded by further DNA sequences in the sample. The CDR3: CASSPIDRDNSPLHF. In DNA form, the CDR3 reads TGTGCCAGCAGTCCGATCGACAGGGACAATTCACCCCTCCACTTT. The rearrangement joins TRBV28 to TRBJ1-6; 7 nucleotides match TRBD1. The CDR3 extends over 15 amino acids. Germline V gene lookup returns CDR1 MDHEN and CDR2 SYDVKM. V shed 5 bases, J shed 7 bases, and the junction held 8 bases outside the gene matches.

The gene calls are TRBV5-1 and TRBJ2-2, with 10 bases matching TRBD2. In germline, CDR1 is SGHRS, CDR2 YFSETQ. The J segment lost 4 bases and the V segment lost 1 base, leaving 10 bases of the junction unmatched. CDR3 length: 18 amino acids. CDR3 amino acids: CASSLSSPSGSGTGELFF. In DNA form, the CDR3 reads TGCGCCAGCAGCTTGAGTTCCCCTAGCGGGAGTGGCACCGGGGAGCTGTTTTTT.

V and J are TRBV4-1 and TRBJ2-1; D is uncertain. This CDR3 spans 11 amino acids. Trimming removed 5 bases at V and 4 bases at J, with 3 bases between. The V gene's germline CDR1 is MGHRA and CDR2 YSYEKL. The CDR3 region is CASSGYNEQFF. The DNA of the CDR3 is TGCGCCAGCAGCGGGTACAATGAGCAGTTCTTC.

This chain joins TRBV7-9 and TRBJ2-7, with 7 nucleotides matching TRBD2. Unmatched junction bases numbered 12, after V lost 3 bases and J lost 7 bases. The CDR3 length is 15 residues. Germline values: CDR1 SEHNR, CDR2 FQNEAQ (reference sequence). CDR3 coding DNA: TGTGCCAGCAGCTTGGGTGGCGGGAGCATAAAAGAGCAGTACTTC. It specifies CASSLGGGSIKEQYF.

The chain carries TRBV9 and TRBJ1-3; D is uncertain. Germline V lookup: CDR1 SGDLS, CDR2 YYNGEE. Trimming removed 2 bases at V and 3 bases at J, with 24 bases between. This CDR3 region has 19 residues. CDR3: CASSVQGGRSSKGGNTIYF. The CDR3, as DNA: TGTGCCAGCAGCGTCCAAGGAGGCAGATCCTCGAAAGGTGGAAACACCATATATTTT.

This rearrangement joins TRBV19 to TRBJ1-1; no clear D gene. CDR3 size: 13 residues. The V and J ends lost 7 bases and 2 bases respectively, with 11 bases between them. CDR1 is LNHDA, CDR2 SQIVND, per germline (reference sequence). CDR3 region: CASKSRENTEAFF. CDR3 nucleotide sequence: TGTGCCAGTAAGTCCCGAGAAAACACTGAAGCTTTCTTT.

The chain uses TRBV28 and TRBJ2-5; D perhaps matches TRBD2 (5 bases). V shed 5 bases and J shed 1 base, with 14 bases lying between them. The CDR3 runs to 15 residues. The germline CDR1 and CDR2 sequences are MDHEN and SYDVKM. The CDR3 spells CASSRRRGVQETQYF. The CDR3 DNA is TGTGCCAGCAGTCGGAGGAGAGGCGTCCAAGAGACCCAGTACTTC.

The sample holds one count of this clone. The J gene is TRBJ1-4, the V gene TRBV5-6; D is unclear. The CDR3 has 14 amino acids. The germline gives CDR1 SGHDT, CDR2 YYEEEE. V shed 3 bases and J shed 2 bases, with 8 bases lying between them. DNA of the CDR3: TGTGCCAGCAGCTCTCGCCAGACTAATGAAAAACTGTTTTTT. Its protein product is CASSSRQTNEKLFF.

About this clone itself: The same CDR3 can be traced to other DNA sequences in this sample. The gene calls are TRBV7-3 and TRBJ1-2; 7 bases map to TRBD1. V was clipped by 3 bases and J by 7 bases; unmatched bases: 5. Germline CDR1 is SGHTA and CDR2 is FQGTGA. This CDR3 region has 13 residues. As DNA, the CDR3 is TGTGCCAGCAGCTTCCGACAGGGCGGTGGCTACACCTTC. It codes for CASSFRQGGGYTF. Using reference TRBV7-3 and TRBJ1-2 for the parts outside the CDR3, the full variable domain is GAGVSQTPSNKVTEKGKYVELRCDPISGHTALYWYRQSLGQGPEFLIYFQGTGAADDSGLPNDRFFAVRPEGSVSTLKIQRTERGDSAVYLCASSFRQGGGYTFGSGTRLTVV.